What follows are 6 T cell receptor beta chains derived from one specimen sequenced in a study of blood T cells in healthy people across ages. Then a second PCR, running roughly 6 to 11 cycles, was carried out with a sample-barcoded 5' primer and a J-beta primer mix. TCRdb used MiXCR to reprocess the 5' RACE reads, holding one entry per CDR3 protein. The table lists about 1.8 million distinct CDR3 sequences, about 50% of them singletons. The sample was blood. Receptor source: a woman aged 40 to 50 in good health.

The CDR3 DNA sequence: TGTGCCAGCAGTTTCACTAGCGGGGACCCGCAGGGGCAGTACTTC. It is translated as CASSFTSGDPQGQYF. V usage is TRBV6-2 or TRBV6-3 and J usage is TRBJ2-5; 10 bases map to TRBD2. Unmatched junction bases numbered 13, after V lost 4 bases and J lost 11 bases. The CDR3 has 15 amino acids. Looked up from germline, CDR1 is MNHEY and CDR2 is SVGEGT.

About this clonotype itself: A read error may produce the germline difference seen at one junction end. The V and J genes are TRBV4-2 and TRBJ2-1; the D is unclear. This CDR3 contains 15 residues. CDR1 and CDR2 (germline): LGHNA, YNFKEQ. The CDR3 spells CASSQVASSHNEQFF. The CDR3 DNA is TGTGCCAGCAGCCAAGTCGCGAGCTCCCACAATGAGCAGTTCTTC.

The chain couples TRBV28 to TRBJ2-3; the D gene is possibly TRBD1 (6 bases). The CDR3 has 16 amino acids. CDR1 and CDR2 from the germline V gene are MDHEN and SYDVKM. Trimming removed 4 bases at V and 3 bases at J, with 17 bases between. The CDR3 region has the DNA TGTGCCAGCAGTTCTGGTGAACAGGGAGAGACAGATACGCAGTATTTT. Amino acids: CASSSGEQGETDTQYF. The whole variable domain, filled in from reference TRBV28 and TRBJ2-3, reads DVKVTQSSRYLVKRTGEKVFLECVQDMDHENMFWYRQDPGLGLRLIYFSYDVKMKEKGDIPEGYSVSREKKERFSLILESASTNQTSMYLCASSSGEQGETDTQYFGPGTRLTVL.

To note about this clonotype: The junction departs from germline at one end; a sequencing error may be responsible. V and J are TRBV11-1 and TRBJ1-4; no firm D call. This CDR3 comprises 15 residues. CDR1 is SGHAT, CDR2 FQDESV, per germline (reference sequence). The CDR3 bases are TGTGCCAGCAGTCCGGACGGCCCAACGAATGAAAAACTGTTTTTT. Translated, it gives CASSPDGPTNEKLFF.

V usage is TRBV10-3 and J usage is TRBJ2-7, with 9 bases lining up with TRBD1. Germline trimming cut 3 bases from V and 3 bases from J; bases unmatched to any gene: 3. Germline CDR1 ENHRY, CDR2 SYGVKD. The CDR3 is made up of 14 amino acids. The CDR3 loop reads CAISDTGGYYEQYF. The CDR3 DNA follows: TGTGCCATCAGTGATACAGGGGGCTACTACGAGCAGTACTTC.

CDR3 region: CASSRAGMAYGYTF. The DNA for the CDR3 is TGCGCCAGCAGCCGGGCAGGGATGGCCTATGGCTACACCTTC. The rearrangement links TRBV4-3 to TRBJ1-2, with a tentative D call TRBD1 (5 bases). Germline CDR1 and CDR2: LGHNA and YSLEER. V gave up 4 bases and J gave up 4 bases, with 13 bases separating them. This CDR3 has 14 amino acids.